The T cell receptor beta chain described here comes from a study of identical twins. Germline V gene data show CDR1 as SGHAT and CDR2 as FQNNGV. The CDR3 totals 13 residues. Trimming left V 5 bases short and J 1 base short, with 8 bases between. TCRdb reprocessed the 5' RACE reads with MiXCR, giving one entry per CDR3 protein. Among about 220,000 distinct CDR3 sequences listed, around 6.9% were seen once. This clonotype was found a few times. This sample also appeared in a second study, on yellow fever vaccine responses in identical twins. That report adds: Reported findings indicate that twins' vaccine T cell responses seemed partially convergent, partially personalized.

The receptor comes from a woman between 18 and 29 years old in good health. This chain uses TRBV11-2 with TRBJ1-1; D unresolved. Sample: memory (CD45RO+) T cells sorted from blood. The CDR3 reads CASSQQRNTEAFF. The CDR3 nucleotides are TGTGCCAGCAGCCAACAAAGGAACACTGAAGCTTTCTTT.